The 8 T cell receptor beta chains below all came from one sample that was sequenced in a study of OX40 agonist ivuxolimab in advanced cancers. Assay used: immunoSEQ multiplex PCR; TCRdb lists only in-frame clones, some missing. Of approximately 91,000 clones in the sample, around 86% were seen once. The sequencing used CD4+ or CD8+ T cells sorted from blood, collected in a trial of the OX40 agonist ivuxolimab. These receptors were collected from an adult with an advanced solid tumor such as melanoma, head and neck, liver or kidney cancer.

V usage is TRBV7-6 and J usage is TRBJ1-4, with D tentatively TRBD1 (5 bases). This CDR3 spans 16 amino acids. V shed 5 bases and J shed 4 bases, with 17 bases lying between them. Germline values: CDR1 SGHVS, CDR2 FNYEAQ. This CDR3 is CASSPERQGLNEKLFF. The DNA for the CDR3 is TGTGCCAGCAGCCCTGAACGGCAGGGACTTAATGAAAAACTGTTTTTT.

CDR3 in DNA: TGTGCCAGCAGCCTAGAGGGGCAGCCCCAGCATTTT. Its translation: CASSLEGQPQHF. The chain couples TRBV9 to TRBJ1-5; maybe TRBD1 (5 bases). With 4 bases removed from V and 7 bases from J, the gap between germline ends came to 9 bases. The CDR3 covers 12 residues. The germline V gene has CDR1 SGDLS and CDR2 YYNGEE.

The J gene is TRBJ2-1, the V gene TRBV9; TRBD1 matches at 7 bases. V shed 4 bases, J shed 6 bases, and the junction held 4 bases outside the gene matches. The CDR3 length is 13 residues. CDR1 and CDR2 from the germline V gene are SGDLS and YYNGEE. DNA for the CDR3: TGTGCCAGCAGCCACCGGACAGGCAATGAGCAGTTCTTC. It translates to CASSHRTGNEQFF.

The genes are TRBV7-6 and TRBJ2-1, with D uncertain. This CDR3 has 12 residues. Trimming removed 3 bases at V and 7 bases at J, with 7 bases between. Germline V gene lookup returns CDR1 SGHVS and CDR2 FNYEAQ. CDR3 sequence (DNA): TGTGCCAGCAGCTTCCCCGCAAATGAGCAGTTCTTC. Translated, it gives CASSFPANEQFF.

DNA of the CDR3: TGTGCCAGCACCCATTCGGGCAGCTCCTACAATGAGCAGTTCTTC. It is translated as CASTHSGSSYNEQFF. The chain uses TRBV27 and TRBJ2-1; D remains ambiguous. The CDR3 consists of 15 residues. Germline V gene data show CDR1 as MNHEY and CDR2 as SMNVEV (reference sequence). V gave up 7 bases and J gave up 0 bases, with 13 bases separating them.

This chain uses TRBV20-1 with TRBJ2-1; D gene unclear. Germline lookup yields CDR1 DFQATT and CDR2 SNEGSKA (reference sequence). V lost 5 bases and J lost 7, with 6 bases in between. The CDR3 covers 10 residues. The CDR3 coding sequence is TGCAGTGCTGAAGGGAATGAGCAGTTCTTC. It encodes CSAEGNEQFF.

V is TRBV6-1 and J is TRBJ1-6, with 7 bases fitting TRBD1. V shed 5 bases and J 7 bases; nucleotides not matched to a gene: 8. The CDR3 extends over 15 amino acids. Germline CDR1 and CDR2: MNHNS and SASEGT. The CDR3 sequence is CASSLSGTDNSPLHF. The CDR3 region has the DNA TGTGCCAGCAGTCTTTCCGGGACAGACAATTCACCCCTCCACTTT.

The chain is built from TRBV6-5 and TRBJ2-7; D possibly corresponds to TRBD1 (5 bases). The germline V gene has CDR1 MNHEY and CDR2 SVGAGI. V dropped 6 bases and J dropped 2 bases, with 14 bases sitting between them. CDR3 size: 14 residues. Here the CDR3 reads CASSLSPGPYEQYF. CDR3 sequence (DNA): TGTGCCAGCAGCCTCTCCCCAGGGCCCTACGAGCAGTACTTC.